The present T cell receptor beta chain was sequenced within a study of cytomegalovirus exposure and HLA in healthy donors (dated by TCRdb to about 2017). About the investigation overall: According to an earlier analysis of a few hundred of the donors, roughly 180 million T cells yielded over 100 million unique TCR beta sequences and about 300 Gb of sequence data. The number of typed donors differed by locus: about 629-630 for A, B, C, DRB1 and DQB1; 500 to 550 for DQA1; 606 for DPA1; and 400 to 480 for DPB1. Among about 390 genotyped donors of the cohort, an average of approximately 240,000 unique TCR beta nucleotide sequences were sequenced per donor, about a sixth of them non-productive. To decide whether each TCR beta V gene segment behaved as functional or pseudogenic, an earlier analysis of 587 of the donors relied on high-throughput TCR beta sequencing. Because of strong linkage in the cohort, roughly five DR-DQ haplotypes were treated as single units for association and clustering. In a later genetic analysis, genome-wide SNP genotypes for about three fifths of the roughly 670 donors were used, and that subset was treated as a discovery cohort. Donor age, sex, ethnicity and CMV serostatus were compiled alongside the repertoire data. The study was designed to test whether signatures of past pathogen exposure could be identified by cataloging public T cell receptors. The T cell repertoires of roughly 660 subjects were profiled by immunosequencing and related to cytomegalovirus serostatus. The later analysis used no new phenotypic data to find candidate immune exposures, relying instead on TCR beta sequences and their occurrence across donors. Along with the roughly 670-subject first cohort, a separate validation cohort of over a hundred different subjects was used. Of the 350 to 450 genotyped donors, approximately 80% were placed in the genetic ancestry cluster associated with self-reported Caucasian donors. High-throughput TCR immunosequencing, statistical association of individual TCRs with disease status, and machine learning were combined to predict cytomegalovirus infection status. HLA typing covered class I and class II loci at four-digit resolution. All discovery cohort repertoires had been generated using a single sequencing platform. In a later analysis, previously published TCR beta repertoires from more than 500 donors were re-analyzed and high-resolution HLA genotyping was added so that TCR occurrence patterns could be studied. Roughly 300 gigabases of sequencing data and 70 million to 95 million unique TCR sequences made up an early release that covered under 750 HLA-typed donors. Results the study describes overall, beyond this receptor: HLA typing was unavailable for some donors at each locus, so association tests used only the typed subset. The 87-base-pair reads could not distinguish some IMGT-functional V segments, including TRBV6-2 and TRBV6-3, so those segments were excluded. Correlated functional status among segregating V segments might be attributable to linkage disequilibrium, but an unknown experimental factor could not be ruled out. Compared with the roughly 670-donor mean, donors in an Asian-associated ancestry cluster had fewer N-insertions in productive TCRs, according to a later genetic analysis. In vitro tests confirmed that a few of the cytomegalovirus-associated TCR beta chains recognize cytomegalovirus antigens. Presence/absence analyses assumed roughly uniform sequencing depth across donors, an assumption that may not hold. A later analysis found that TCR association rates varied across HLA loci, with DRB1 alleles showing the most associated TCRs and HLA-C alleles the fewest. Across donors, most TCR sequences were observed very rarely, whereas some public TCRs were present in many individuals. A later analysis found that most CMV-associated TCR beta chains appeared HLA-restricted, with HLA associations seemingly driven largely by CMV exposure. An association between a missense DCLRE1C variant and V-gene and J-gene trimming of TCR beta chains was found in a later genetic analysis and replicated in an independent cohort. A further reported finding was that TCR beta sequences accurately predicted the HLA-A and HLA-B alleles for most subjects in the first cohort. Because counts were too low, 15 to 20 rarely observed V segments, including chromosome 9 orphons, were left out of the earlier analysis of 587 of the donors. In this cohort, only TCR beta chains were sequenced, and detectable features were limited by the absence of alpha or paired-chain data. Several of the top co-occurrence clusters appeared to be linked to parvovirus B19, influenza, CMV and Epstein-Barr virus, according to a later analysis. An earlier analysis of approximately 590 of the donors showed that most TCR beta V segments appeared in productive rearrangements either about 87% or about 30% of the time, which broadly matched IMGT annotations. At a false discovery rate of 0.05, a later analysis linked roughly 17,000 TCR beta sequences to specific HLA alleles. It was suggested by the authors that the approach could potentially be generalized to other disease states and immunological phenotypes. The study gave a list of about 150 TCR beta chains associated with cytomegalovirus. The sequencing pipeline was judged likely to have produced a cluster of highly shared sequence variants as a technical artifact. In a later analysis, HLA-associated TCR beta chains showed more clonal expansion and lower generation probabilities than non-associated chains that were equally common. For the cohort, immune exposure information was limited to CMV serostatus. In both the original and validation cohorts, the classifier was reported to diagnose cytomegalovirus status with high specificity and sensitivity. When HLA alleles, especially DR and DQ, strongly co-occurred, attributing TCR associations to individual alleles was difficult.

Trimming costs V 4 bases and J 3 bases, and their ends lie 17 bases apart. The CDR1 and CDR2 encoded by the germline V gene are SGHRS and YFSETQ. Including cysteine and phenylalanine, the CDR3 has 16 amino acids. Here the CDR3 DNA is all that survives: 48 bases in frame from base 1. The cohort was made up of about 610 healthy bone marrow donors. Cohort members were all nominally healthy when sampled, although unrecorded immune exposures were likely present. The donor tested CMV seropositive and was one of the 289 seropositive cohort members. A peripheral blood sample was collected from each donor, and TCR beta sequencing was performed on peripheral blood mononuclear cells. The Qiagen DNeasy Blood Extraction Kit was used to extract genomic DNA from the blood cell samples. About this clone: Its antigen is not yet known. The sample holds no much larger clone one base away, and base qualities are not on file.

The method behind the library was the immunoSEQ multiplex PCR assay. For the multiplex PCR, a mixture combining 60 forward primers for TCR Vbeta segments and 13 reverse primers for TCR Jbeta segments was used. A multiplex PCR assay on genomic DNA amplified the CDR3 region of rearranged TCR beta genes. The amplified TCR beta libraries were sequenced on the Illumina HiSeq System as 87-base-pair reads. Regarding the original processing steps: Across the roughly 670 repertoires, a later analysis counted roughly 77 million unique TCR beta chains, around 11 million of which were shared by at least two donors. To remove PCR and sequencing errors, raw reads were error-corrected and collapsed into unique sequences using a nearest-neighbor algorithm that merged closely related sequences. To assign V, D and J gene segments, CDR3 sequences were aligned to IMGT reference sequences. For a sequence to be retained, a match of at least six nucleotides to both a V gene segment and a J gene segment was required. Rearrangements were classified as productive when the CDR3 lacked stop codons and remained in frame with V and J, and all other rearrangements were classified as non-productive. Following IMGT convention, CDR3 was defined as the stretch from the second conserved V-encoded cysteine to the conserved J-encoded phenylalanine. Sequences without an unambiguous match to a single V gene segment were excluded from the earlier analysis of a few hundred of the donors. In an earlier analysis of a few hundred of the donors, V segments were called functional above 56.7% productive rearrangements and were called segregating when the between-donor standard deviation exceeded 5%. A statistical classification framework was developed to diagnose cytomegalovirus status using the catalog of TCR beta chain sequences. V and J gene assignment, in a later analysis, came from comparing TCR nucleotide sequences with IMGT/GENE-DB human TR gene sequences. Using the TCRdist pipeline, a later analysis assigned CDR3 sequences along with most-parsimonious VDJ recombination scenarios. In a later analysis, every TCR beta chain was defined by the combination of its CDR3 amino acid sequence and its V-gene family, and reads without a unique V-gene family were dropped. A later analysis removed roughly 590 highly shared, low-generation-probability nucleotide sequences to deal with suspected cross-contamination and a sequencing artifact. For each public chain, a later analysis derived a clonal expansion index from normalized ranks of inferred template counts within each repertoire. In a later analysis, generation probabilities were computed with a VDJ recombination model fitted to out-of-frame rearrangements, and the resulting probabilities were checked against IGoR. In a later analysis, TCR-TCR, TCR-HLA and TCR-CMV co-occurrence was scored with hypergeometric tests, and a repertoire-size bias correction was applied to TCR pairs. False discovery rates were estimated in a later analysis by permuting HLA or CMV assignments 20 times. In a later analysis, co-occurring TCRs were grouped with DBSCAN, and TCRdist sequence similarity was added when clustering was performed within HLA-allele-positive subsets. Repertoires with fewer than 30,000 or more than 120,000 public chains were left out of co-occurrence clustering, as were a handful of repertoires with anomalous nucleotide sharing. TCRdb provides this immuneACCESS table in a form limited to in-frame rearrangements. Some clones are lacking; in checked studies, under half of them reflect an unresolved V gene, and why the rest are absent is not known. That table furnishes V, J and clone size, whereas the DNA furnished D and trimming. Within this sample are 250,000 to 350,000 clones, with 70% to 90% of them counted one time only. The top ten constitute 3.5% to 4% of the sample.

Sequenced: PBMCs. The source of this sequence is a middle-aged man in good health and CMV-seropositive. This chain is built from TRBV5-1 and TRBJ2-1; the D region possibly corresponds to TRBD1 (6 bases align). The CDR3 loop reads CASSVSTADSYNEQFF. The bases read TGCGCCAGCAGCGTTTCGACAGCGGACAGCTACAATGAGCAGTTCTTC.